This T cell receptor (beta chain) was recovered during a study of cytomegalovirus exposure and HLA in healthy donors. At the level of the study: Across about 400 genotyped donors, just over 80% landed in the Caucasian-associated ancestry cluster. Overall study results and limits: Investigators reported about 160 TCR beta chains as tied to cytomegalovirus. Rates of TCR association differed by HLA locus in a later analysis, with DRB1 highest and HLA-C lowest.

The CDR3 has 15 residues. Germline V gives CDR1 MNHEY, CDR2 SMNVEV (reference sequence). This clone was detected only a few times. Its antigen remains unidentified. At one end the junction does not follow the germline gene, possibly because of a read error. Primers for the PCR totalled 60 Vbeta and 13 Jbeta. TCRdb's table, derived via immunoSEQ multiplex PCR, lists solely in-frame clones and lacks some. Seen here are under 70,000 clones, approximately 63% observed once, and the top ten hold just under 20%. Sequencing was carried out using PBMCs. This TCR came from a woman in her sixties or seventies in good health and CMV-seropositive. This sequence joins TRBV27 and TRBJ2-7, with a possible D match to TRBD1 (5 bases). For the CDR3, the DNA is TGTCCCAGCAGTTTATCCAGGGCGCTTCTCAACGAGCAGTACTTC. Amino acids: CPSSLSRALLNEQYF.